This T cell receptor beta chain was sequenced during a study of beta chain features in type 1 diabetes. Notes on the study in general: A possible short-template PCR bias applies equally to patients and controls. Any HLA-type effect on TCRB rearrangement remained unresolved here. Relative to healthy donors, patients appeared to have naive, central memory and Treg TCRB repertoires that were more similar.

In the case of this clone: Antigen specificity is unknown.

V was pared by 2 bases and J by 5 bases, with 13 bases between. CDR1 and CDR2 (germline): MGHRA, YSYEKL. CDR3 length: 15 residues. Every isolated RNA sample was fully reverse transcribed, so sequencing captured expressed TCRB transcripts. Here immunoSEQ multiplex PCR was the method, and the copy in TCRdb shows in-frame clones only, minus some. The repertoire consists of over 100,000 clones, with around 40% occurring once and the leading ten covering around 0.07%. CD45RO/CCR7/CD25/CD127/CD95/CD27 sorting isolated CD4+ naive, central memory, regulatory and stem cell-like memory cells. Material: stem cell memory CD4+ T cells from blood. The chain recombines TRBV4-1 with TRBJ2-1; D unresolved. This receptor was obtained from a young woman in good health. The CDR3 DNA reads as TGCGCCAGCAGCCAAATCTTAGAGGAGAACAATGAGCAGTTCTTC. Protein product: CASSQILEENNEQFF.